Listed here are 8 T cell receptor beta chains from one sample, sequenced in a study of cytomegalovirus exposure and HLA in healthy donors (dated by TCRdb to about 2017). Receptors were amplified or captured by the immunoSEQ multiplex PCR assay. The multiplex PCR relied on a mix of 60 forward primers for TCR Vbeta segments and 13 reverse primers for TCR Jbeta segments. TCRdb took over this immuneACCESS table, retaining in-frame rearrangements with V and J assigned. Such tables are incomplete; in checked studies, under half of the missing clones stem from an unresolved V gene, and the remainder is unexplained. The sample data list about 190,000 clones, and just under 75% of these were observed just once. The top ten clonotypes cover approximately 4.8% of the sample. Sequencing was done on a sample of PBMCs. These receptors all stem from a man aged 30-40 years in good health and CMV-seropositive.

The chain links TRBV6-5 to TRBJ2-5; maybe TRBD2 (6 bases). CDR1 and CDR2 from the germline V gene are MNHEY and SVGAGI. Trimming took off 1 base at V and 1 base at J, with 10 bases between the two ends. This CDR3 comprises 15 residues. CDR3 residues: CASSYLGGGQETQYF. CDR3 sequence (DNA): TGTGCCAGCAGTTACTTGGGGGGAGGCCAAGAGACCCAGTACTTC.

This rearrangement joins TRBV6-1 to TRBJ2-5; D might be TRBD2 (6 bases). Per germline, CDR1 MNHNS and CDR2 SASEGT. There are 14 residues in the CDR3. V lost 3 bases and J lost 7, with 15 bases in between. The CDR3 protein is CASSDILVEGTQYF. DNA for the CDR3: TGTGCCAGCAGTGATATCCTAGTGGAGGGGACCCAGTACTTC.

This clone was observed a handful of times. J is TRBJ2-1 and V is TRBV7-2; 9 positions match TRBD1. V lost 4 bases to trimming and J lost 3 bases; unmatched junction nucleotides: 10. The CDR3 has 17 residues. Germline V lookup: CDR1 SGHTA, CDR2 FQGNSA. CDR3 DNA sequence: TGTGCCAGCAGCTGGAACCTGGGACAGGGCATCTACAATGAGCAGTTCTTC. Its protein is CASSWNLGQGIYNEQFF.

In regard to this clone: The junction and the germline gene differ at one end; a read error may be behind it. The J gene is TRBJ2-7, the V gene TRBV7-9; 13 bases map to TRBD2. Germline CDR1 reads SEHNR; CDR2 reads FQNEAQ (reference sequence). CDR3 size: 15 residues. CDR3 loop: CSSSQLAGGPGEQYF. In DNA form, the CDR3 reads TGTTCCAGCAGCCAACTAGCGGGAGGGCCGGGCGAGCAGTACTTC.

V and J are TRBV7-2 and TRBJ2-5, with D hard to call. The CDR3 has 13 residues. V shed 4 bases and J shed 2 bases, with 8 bases lying between them. Germline assignment: CDR1 SGHTA and CDR2 FQGNSA. The DNA of the CDR3 is TGTGCCAGCAGCTCCGCACTGCAAGAGACCCAGTACTTC. Its translation is CASSSALQETQYF.

The V call is TRBV6-6, the J call TRBJ1-3; the D gene is possibly TRBD1 (6 bases). Germline V CDR1 and CDR2: MNHNY, SVGAGI (reference sequence). The CDR3 extends over 16 amino acids. The V and J ends lost 7 bases and 0 bases respectively, with 16 bases between them. The CDR3 protein is CASNKAGQSSGNTIYF. The CDR3 coding sequence is TGTGCCAGCAATAAAGCCGGACAGAGCTCTGGAAACACCATATATTTT.

V gene TRBV6-5 combines with J gene TRBJ1-5; D may be TRBD1 (5 bases). The V end was cut by 6 bases, the J end by 4 bases, with 10 bases between. Per germline, CDR1 MNHEY and CDR2 SVGAGI. The CDR3 is 13 amino acids. The CDR3 reads CASSRTRNQPQHF. CDR3 bases: TGTGCCAGCAGCCGGACAAGGAATCAGCCCCAGCATTTT.

The chain recombines TRBV18 with TRBJ2-3; 7 bases match TRBD2. With V trimmed by 1 base and J by 0 bases, 7 bases remained unmatched. CDR3 length: 17 residues. Per the germline V gene, CDR1 is KGHSH and CDR2 is LQKENI. CDR3 DNA: TGTGCCAGCTCACCACGGGCTAGCGGACCTAGCACAGATACGCAGTATTTT. This translates into CASSPRASGPSTDTQYF.